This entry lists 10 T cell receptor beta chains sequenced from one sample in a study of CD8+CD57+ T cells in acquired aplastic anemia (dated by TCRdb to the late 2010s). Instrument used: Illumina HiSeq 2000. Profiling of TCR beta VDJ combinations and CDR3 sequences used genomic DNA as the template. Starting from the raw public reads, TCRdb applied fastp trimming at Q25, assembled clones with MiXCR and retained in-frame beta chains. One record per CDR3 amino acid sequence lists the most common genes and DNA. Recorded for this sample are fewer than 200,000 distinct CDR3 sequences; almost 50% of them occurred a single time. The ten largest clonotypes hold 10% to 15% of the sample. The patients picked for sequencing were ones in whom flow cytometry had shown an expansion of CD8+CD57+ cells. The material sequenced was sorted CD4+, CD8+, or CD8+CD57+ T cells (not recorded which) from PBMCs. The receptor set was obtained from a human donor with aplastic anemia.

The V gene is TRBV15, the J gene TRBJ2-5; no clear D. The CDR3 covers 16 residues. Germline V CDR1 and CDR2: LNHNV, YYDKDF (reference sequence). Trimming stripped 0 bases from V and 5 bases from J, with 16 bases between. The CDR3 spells CATSRDSGFNSETQYF. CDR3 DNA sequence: TGTGCCACCAGCAGAGACAGTGGCTTTAACAGCGAGACCCAGTACTTC. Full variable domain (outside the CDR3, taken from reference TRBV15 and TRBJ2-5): DAMVIQNPRYQVTQFGKPVTLSCSQTLNHNVMYWYQQKSSQAPKLLFHYYDKDFNNEADTPDNFQSRRPNTSFCFLDIRSPGLGDTAMYLCATSRDSGFNSETQYFGPGTRLLVL.

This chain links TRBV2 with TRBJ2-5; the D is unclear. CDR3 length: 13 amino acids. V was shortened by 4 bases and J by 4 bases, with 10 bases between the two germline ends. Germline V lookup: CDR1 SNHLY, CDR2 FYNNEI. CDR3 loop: CASSGTGVETQYF. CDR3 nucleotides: TGTGCCAGCAGTGGGACCGGCGTAGAGACCCAGTACTTC.

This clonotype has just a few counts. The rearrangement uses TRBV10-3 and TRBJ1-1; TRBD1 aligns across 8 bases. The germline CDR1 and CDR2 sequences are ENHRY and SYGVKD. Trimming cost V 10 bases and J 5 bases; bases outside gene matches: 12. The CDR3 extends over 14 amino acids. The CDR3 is CATETGEASTEAFF. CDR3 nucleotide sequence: TGTGCCACGGAGACAGGGGAAGCTTCAACTGAAGCTTTCTTT.

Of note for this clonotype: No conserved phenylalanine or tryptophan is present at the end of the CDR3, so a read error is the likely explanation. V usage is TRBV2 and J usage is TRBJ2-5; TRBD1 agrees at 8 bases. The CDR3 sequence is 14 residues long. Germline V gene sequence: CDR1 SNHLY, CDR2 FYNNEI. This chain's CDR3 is CAISERQGQETQYL. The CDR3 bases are TGTGCCATCAGTGAGAGACAGGGGCAAGAGACCCAGTACTTG.

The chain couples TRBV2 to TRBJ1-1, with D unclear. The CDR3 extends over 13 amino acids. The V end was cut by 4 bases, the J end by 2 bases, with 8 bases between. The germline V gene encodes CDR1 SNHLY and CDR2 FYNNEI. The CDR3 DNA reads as TGTGCCAGCAGTGGCCAGTACAACACTGAAGCTTTCTTT. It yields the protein CASSGQYNTEAFF.

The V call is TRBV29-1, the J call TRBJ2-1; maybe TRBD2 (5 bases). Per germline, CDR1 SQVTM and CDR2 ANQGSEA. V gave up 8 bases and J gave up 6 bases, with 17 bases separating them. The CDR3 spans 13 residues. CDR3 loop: CSRDAPGSNEQFF. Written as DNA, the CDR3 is TGCAGCAGAGATGCCCCGGGGTCCAATGAGCAGTTCTTC.

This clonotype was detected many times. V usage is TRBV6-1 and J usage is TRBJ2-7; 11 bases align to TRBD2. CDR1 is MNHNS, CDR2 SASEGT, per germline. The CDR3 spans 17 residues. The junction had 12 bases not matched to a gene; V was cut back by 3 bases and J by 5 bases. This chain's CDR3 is CASSDRFSGGAIHEQYF. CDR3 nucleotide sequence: TGTGCCAGCAGTGACCGATTTAGCGGGGGGGCCATACACGAGCAGTACTTC.

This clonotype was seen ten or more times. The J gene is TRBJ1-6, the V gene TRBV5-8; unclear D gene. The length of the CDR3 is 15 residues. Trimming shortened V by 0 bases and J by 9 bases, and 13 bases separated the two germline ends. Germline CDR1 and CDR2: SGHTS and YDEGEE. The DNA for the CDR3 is TGTGCCAGCAGCTTGGGGCTCCTCCCGGGTTCACCCCTCCACTTT. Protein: CASSLGLLPGSPLHF.

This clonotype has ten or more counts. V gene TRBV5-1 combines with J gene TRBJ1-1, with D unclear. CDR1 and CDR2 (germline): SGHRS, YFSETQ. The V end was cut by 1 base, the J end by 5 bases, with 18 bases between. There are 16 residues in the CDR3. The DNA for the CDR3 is TGCGCCAGCAGCTTGTGGCTTGGGGAATCGAGGACTGAAGCTTTCTTT. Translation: CASSLWLGESRTEAFF.

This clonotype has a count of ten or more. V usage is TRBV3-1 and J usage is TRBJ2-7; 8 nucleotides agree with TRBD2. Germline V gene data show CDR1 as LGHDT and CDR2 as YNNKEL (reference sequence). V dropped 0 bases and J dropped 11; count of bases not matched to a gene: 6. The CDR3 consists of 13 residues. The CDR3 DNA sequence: TGTGCCAGCAGCCAAGACCACTTAGCGGGGAAGTACTTC. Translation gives CASSQDHLAGKYF.